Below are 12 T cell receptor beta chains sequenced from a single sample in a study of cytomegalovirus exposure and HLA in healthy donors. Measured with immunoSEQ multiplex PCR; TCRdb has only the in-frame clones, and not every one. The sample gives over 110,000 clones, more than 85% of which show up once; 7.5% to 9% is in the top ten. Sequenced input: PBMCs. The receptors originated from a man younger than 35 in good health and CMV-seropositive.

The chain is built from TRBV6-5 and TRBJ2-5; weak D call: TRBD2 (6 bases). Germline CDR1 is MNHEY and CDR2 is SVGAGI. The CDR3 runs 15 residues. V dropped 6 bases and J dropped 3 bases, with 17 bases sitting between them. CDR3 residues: CASSRDGSREETQYF. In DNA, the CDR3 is TGTGCCAGCAGCAGGGACGGGAGCAGGGAAGAGACCCAGTACTTC.

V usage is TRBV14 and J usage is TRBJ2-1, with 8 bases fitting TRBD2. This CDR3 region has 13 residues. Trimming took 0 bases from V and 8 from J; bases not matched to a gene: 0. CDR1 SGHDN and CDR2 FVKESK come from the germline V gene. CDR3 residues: CASSQEAGDEQFF. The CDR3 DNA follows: TGTGCCAGCAGCCAAGAAGCGGGGGATGAGCAGTTCTTC.

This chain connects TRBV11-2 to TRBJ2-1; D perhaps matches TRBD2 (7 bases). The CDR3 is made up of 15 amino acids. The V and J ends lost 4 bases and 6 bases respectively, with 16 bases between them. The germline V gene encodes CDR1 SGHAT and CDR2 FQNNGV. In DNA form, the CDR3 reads TGTGCCAGCAGCTCTGGGGGCGGGAGCGGCAATGAGCAGTTCTTC. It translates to CASSSGGGSGNEQFF.

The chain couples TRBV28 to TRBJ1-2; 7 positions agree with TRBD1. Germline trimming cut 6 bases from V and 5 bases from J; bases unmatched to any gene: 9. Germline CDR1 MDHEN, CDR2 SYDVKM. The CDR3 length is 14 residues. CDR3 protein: CASSRPGGEYGYTF. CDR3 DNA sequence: TGTGCCAGCAGCCGACCAGGGGGAGAGTATGGCTACACCTTC.

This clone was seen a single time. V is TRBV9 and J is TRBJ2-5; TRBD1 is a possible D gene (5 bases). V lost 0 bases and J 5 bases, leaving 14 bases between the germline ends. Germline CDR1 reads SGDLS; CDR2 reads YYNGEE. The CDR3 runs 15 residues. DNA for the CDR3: TGTGCCAGCAGCGTAGAGTTCAGGGCGGAGGAGACCCAGTACTTC. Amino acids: CASSVEFRAEETQYF.

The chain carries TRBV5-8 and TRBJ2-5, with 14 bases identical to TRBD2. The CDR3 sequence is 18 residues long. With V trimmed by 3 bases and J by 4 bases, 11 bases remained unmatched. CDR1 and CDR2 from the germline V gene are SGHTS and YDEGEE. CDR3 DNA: TGTGCCAGCAGCTCCTCTCTTGGACTAGCGGGAGGACGAGAGACCCAGTACTTC. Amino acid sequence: CASSSSLGLAGGRETQYF.

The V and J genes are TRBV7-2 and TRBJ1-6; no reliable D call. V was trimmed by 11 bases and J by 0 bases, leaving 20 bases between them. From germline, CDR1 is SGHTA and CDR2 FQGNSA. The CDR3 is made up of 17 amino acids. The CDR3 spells CAVPGPGESSYNSPLHF. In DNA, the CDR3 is TGTGCCGTCCCAGGTCCCGGGGAGAGCTCCTATAATTCACCCCTCCACTTT.

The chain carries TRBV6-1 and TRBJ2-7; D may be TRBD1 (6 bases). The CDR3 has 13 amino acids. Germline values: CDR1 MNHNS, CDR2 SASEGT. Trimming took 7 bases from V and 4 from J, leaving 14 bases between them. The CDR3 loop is CASKRDTLYEQYF. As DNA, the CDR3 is TGTGCCAGCAAACGGGACACTTTGTACGAGCAGTACTTC.

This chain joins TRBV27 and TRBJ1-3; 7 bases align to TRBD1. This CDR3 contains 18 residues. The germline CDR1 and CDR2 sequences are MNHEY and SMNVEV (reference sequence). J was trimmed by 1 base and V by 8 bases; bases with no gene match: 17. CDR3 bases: TGTGCCAGCGCGCCACTAAGGGACAGATTCACATCTGGAAACACCATATATTTT. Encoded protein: CASAPLRDRFTSGNTIYF.

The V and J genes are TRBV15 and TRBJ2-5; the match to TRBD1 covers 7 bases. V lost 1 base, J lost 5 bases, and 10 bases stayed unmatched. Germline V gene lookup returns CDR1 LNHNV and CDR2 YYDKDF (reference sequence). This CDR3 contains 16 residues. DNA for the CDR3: TGTGCCACCAGCAGAGCTGGGGACAGACGCTTGGAGACCCAGTACTTC. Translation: CATSRAGDRRLETQYF.

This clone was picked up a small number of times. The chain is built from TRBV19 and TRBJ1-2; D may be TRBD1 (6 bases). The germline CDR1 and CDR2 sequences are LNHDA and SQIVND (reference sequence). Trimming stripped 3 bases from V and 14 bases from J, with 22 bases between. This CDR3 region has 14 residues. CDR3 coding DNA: TGTGCCAGTAGTATTTTAAAGGACAGCCCATCTCCTACCTTC. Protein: CASSILKDSPSPTF.

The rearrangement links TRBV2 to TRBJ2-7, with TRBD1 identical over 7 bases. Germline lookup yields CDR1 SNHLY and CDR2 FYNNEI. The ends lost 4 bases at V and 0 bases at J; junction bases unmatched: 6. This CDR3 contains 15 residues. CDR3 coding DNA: TGTGCCAGCAGTGTGGGACAGCTGATCTCCTACGAGCAGTACTTC. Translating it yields CASSVGQLISYEQYF. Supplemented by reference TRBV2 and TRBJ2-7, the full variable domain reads EPEVTQTPSHQVTQMGQEVILRCVPISNHLYFYWYRQILGQKVEFLVSFYNNEISEKSEIFDDQFSVERPDGSNFTLKIRSTKLEDSAMYFCASSVGQLISYEQYFGPGTRLTVT.